One T cell receptor (beta chain) is described in this entry. Clones were sequenced by immunoSEQ multiplex PCR, and TCRdb holds only the in-frame ones, with some missing. The sample contains approximately 12,000 clones, about two thirds of which appear only once. The data were obtained in a study of neoadjuvant anti-PD-1 for oral cavity cancer. The wider study: Nivolumab at 3 mg/kg was mostly given biweekly, three to four doses, pre-surgery. Patients without progression got a fourth dose around day 43.

The germline gives CDR1 MRHNA, CDR2 SNTAGT. CDR3 length equals 20 residues. The V and J ends lost 6 bases and 0 bases, in that order; junction bases with no gene match: 20. The time point here: after neoadjuvant nivolumab, at surgical resection. V and J are TRBV6-4 and TRBJ2-1; 7 positions match TRBD1. The sample in question was PBMCs, obtained after nivolumab (anti-PD-1) treatment. The sequence came from a person between 40 and 80 years old with oral cavity squamous cell carcinoma. CDR3 nucleotides: TGTGCCAGCAGGCCCCGGACAGGCCTAACGTTAAGGAGCTCCTACAATGAGCAGTTCTTC. Translating gives CASRPRTGLTLRSSYNEQFF.